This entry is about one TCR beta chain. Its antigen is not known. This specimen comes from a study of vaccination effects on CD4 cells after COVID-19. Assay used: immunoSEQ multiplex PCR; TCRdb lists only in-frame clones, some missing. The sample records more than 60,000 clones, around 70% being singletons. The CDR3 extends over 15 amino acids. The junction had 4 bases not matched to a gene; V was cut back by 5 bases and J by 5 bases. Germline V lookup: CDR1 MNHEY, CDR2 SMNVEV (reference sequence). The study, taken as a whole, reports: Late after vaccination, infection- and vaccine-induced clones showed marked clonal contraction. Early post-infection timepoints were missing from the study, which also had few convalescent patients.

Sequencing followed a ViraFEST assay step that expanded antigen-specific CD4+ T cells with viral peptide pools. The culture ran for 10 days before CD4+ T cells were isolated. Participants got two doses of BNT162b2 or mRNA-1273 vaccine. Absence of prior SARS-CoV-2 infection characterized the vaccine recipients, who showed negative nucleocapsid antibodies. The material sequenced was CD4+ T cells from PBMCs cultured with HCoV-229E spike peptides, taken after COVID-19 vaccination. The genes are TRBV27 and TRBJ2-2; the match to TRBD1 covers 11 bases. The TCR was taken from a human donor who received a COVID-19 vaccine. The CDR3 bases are TGTGCCAGCAGTATCCGGGACAGGGGGACCGGGGAGCTGTTTTTT. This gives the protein CASSIRDRGTGELFF.